Below, 20 T cell receptor beta chains from the same sample are listed, as sequenced in a study of tumor-infiltrating lymphocytes in oesophageal squamous cell carcinoma. TCRdb independently ran MiXCR on the PCR reads; one entry per CDR3 protein. The sample shows fewer than 20,000 distinct CDR3 sequences, 40% to 55% of them seen only once. Sequences were obtained from esophageal tumor tissue. The receptors were gathered from a male donor with esophageal squamous cell carcinoma.

The V gene is TRBV7-2, the J gene TRBJ1-4; unclear D gene. The CDR3 totals 14 residues. Per the germline V gene, CDR1 is SGHTA and CDR2 is FQGNSA. The V gene lost 2 bases and the J gene lost 3 bases, with 7 bases spanning the gap. DNA for the CDR3: TGTGCCAGCAGCTTAAAGTGGTCTAATGAAAAACTGTTTTTT. It specifies CASSLKWSNEKLFF.

The sample holds many counts of this clonotype. At one boundary the junction diverges from the germline segment, which might be a read error. V gene TRBV7-7 combines with J gene TRBJ2-1; either TRBD1 or TRBD2 may supply D (5 bases each). The J call is doubtful: the DNA matches TRBJ2-7 better. Germline V gives CDR1 SSHAT, CDR2 FNYEAQ (reference sequence). CDR3 size: 13 residues. DNA for the CDR3: TGTGCTAGCAGCTTAGGGGCTAGCAATGAGCAGTACTTC. This gives the protein CASSLGASNEQYF.

This clonotype has at least ten counts. The V and J genes are TRBV6-1 and TRBJ2-5; 9 bases are shared with TRBD2. This CDR3 has 14 residues. V gave up 5 bases and J gave up 7 bases; unmatched junction bases: 8. Germline V CDR1 and CDR2: MNHNS, SASEGT. The CDR3 DNA reads TGTGCCAGCAGTCCGACTAGCGGCTATGGGACCCAGTACTTC. The encoded protein is CASSPTSGYGTQYF.

This clonotype was seen many times. This rearrangement joins TRBV6-1 to TRBJ2-4; no definite D call. The CDR3 is 14 residues long. Deletions cut 5 bases from V and 7 bases from J, with 15 bases between. Germline V gene sequence: CDR1 MNHNS, CDR2 SASEGT. CDR3 bases: TGTGCCAGCAGTTTCCGCGTCTCTTGGAACATTCAGTACTTC. Encoded protein: CASSFRVSWNIQYF.

By sample share, this clonotype is medium-sized (0.01 to 0.1%). V is TRBV14 and J is TRBJ2-7, with D maybe TRBD2 (6 bases). Per germline, CDR1 SGHDN and CDR2 FVKESK. This CDR3 contains 15 residues. V was pared by 3 bases and J by 3 bases, with 15 bases between. The chain's CDR3 is CASSHGTSTYYEQYF. For the CDR3, the DNA is TGTGCCAGCAGCCATGGGACTTCTACCTACTACGAGCAGTACTTC.

The chain joins TRBV6-1 to TRBJ2-1, with D unresolved. Matching the DNA end better, TRBJ2-7 makes the J call doubtful. Germline V CDR1 and CDR2: MNHNS, SASEGT. The CDR3 runs 13 residues. Written as DNA, the CDR3 is TGTGCCAGCTCCGCGACCACGTTGGGGGAGCAGTACTTC. Translating gives CASSATTLGEQYF.

The V and J genes are TRBV12-3 or TRBV12-4 and TRBJ2-3, with 9 bases identical to TRBD2. The CDR3 extends over 17 amino acids. V dropped 1 base and J dropped 3; count of bases not matched to a gene: 8. This chain's CDR3 is CASSLVSTSGLTDTQYF. CDR3 DNA sequence: TGTGCCAGCAGTTTAGTGAGCACTAGCGGGTTGACAGATACGCAGTATTTT.

This clonotype was observed many times. A much larger clone differs from this one at a single base, so this may be a read error. In DNA form, the CDR3 reads TGTGCCACCAGTGATTTGCGACCTTCTACCCCAGGTGAGCAGTACTTC. This sequence encodes CATSDLRPSTPGEQYF. J is TRBJ2-1 and V is TRBV24-1; D remains ambiguous. With the DNA end fitting TRBJ2-7 better, the J assignment may be wrong. Germline lookup yields CDR1 KGHDR and CDR2 SFDVKD. CDR3 length: 16 residues.

This clonotype has only a few counts. The rearrangement joins TRBV7-8 to TRBJ2-7; TRBD1 aligns across 9 bases. The end of the DNA is better explained by TRBJ2-5, so the J call may be wrong. The CDR3 runs 15 residues. From germline, CDR1 is SGHVS and CDR2 FQNEAQ. CDR3 amino acids: CASSLGGQGQETQYF. CDR3 in DNA: TGTGCCAGCAGCTTAGGGGGACAGGGCCAAGAGACCCAGTACTTC.

The rearrangement links TRBV7-3 to TRBJ2-1, with TRBD2 matching 8 bases. The J call may not be correct, given that the DNA end is closer to TRBJ2-7. CDR3 length equals 15 residues. The germline CDR1 and CDR2 sequences are SGHTA and FQGTGA. Here the CDR3 DNA reads TGTGCCAGCAGCTTAGACAGCGGGAGAAACGATGAGCAGTACTTC. Translation: CASSLDSGRNDEQYF.

This clonotype has a count of ten or more. This chain connects TRBV7-9 to TRBJ2-3; either TRBD1 or TRBD2 may supply D (6 bases each). The CDR3 runs 20 residues. Germline V gene lookup returns CDR1 SEHNR and CDR2 FQNEAQ (reference sequence). Trimming left V 4 bases short and J 2 bases short, with 28 bases between. This CDR3 reads CASSSPAERGAGTATDTQYF. DNA for the CDR3: TGTGCCAGCAGCTCACCCGCAGAGAGGGGGGCCGGGACCGCCACAGATACGCAGTATTTT.

The J gene is TRBJ2-7, the V gene TRBV7-2; D ambiguous. Between the trimmed V and J ends, which lost 1 base and 1 base, there was a span of 8 bases. The CDR3 extends over 14 amino acids. The germline CDR1 and CDR2 sequences are SGHTA and FQGNSA. The DNA for the CDR3 is TGTGCCAGCAGCTTAGACACGGGTTCCTACGAGCAGTACTTC. It codes for CASSLDTGSYEQYF.

This clonotype was seen repeatedly, ten times or more. The conserved phenylalanine or tryptophan normally closing the CDR3 is absent here, so this likely arose from a read error. The DNA is left out, because the CDR3 cannot be placed on it with certainty; the CDR3 is given as TCRdb lists it. The chain employs TRBV7-7 and TRBJ2-5; TRBD2 was called by the table and not checked on the DNA. Germline V gene sequence: CDR1 SSHAT, CDR2 FNYEAQ (reference sequence). The CDR3 is 9 amino acids long, termini counted. This CDR3 reads CASSLVLAG.

The chain couples TRBV7-8 to TRBJ2-3, with D unclear. The CDR3 totals 14 residues. In germline, CDR1 is SGHVS, CDR2 FQNEAQ. Trimming took off 2 bases at V and 1 base at J, with 7 bases between the two ends. CDR3 loop: CASSLMDRTDTQYF. CDR3 coding DNA: TGTGCCAGCAGCTTAATGGATCGCACAGATACGCAGTATTTT.

V gene TRBV28 combines with J gene TRBJ2-1; 8 bases align to TRBD2. The CDR3 has 17 residues. V trimming: 4 bases; J trimming: 2 bases; junction bases outside the gene matches: 10. Looked up from germline, CDR1 is MDHEN and CDR2 is SYDVKM. The DNA of the CDR3 is TGTGCCAGCAGTTCTACACCCTTTAGCGGGACCTACAATGAGCAGTTCTTC. This gives the protein CASSSTPFSGTYNEQFF.

A single count supports this clonotype. A read error may account for a junction end that differs from germline. The chain joins TRBV6-1 to TRBJ2-3, with TRBD1 matching over 11 bases. Germline V CDR1 and CDR2: MNHNS, SASEGT. This CDR3 has 14 amino acids. The chain's CDR3 is CASSDWTGGNEQYF. The CDR3, as DNA: TGTGCCAGCAGTGATTGGACAGGGGGCAACGAGCAGTACTTT.

This clonotype has a handful of counts. This chain connects TRBV15 to TRBJ2-4; D is possibly TRBD2 (6 bases). With the DNA end fitting TRBJ2-7 better, the J assignment may be wrong. CDR3 length: 16 residues. Per germline, CDR1 LNHNV and CDR2 YYDKDF (reference sequence). The CDR3 here is CATSRDLVRGRDEQYF. The CDR3 nucleotides read TGTGCCACCAGCAGAGATCTAGTGCGGGGTCGGGACGAGCAGTACTTC.

The chain employs TRBV6-9 and TRBJ2-7; D gene ambiguous. Trimming left V 6 bases short and J 4 bases short, with 13 bases between. This CDR3 contains 13 residues. CDR1 and CDR2 from the germline V gene are MNHGY and SVAAGI. The CDR3 loop reads CASRDSAKYEQYF. In DNA form, the CDR3 reads TGTGCCAGCAGGGATTCCGCGAAATACGAGCAGTACTTC.

About this clonotype itself: An end of the junction does not agree with germline; a read error may underlie this. V usage is TRBV7-4 and J usage is TRBJ2-1, with 8 bases that match TRBD2. Germline CDR1 is SGHVT and CDR2 is SQSDAQ. The CDR3 sequence is 13 residues long. The CDR3 DNA follows: TGTACCAGCAGCGTGGGACTAGTTAATGAGCAGTTCTTC. Translating gives CTSSVGLVNEQFF.

The chain recombines TRBV7-3 with TRBJ2-2; a weak D match, TRBD1 (6 bases). CDR1 and CDR2 (germline): SGHTA, FQGTGA. The CDR3 runs 16 residues. Trimming cost V 1 base and J 1 base, with 10 bases left between them. The CDR3 DNA reads TGTGCCAGCAGCTTAATGGCACAGGGGAACACCGGGGAGCTGTTTTTT. Residues: CASSLMAQGNTGELFF.